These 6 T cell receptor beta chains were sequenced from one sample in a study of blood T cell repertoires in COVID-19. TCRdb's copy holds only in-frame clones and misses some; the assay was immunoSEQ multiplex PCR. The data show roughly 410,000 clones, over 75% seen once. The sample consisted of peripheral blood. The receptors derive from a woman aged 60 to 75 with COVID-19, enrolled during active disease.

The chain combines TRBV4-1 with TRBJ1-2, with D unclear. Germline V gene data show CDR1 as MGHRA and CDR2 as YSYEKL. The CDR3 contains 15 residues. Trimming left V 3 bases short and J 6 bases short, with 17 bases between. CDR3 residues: CASSQETQLKNGYTF. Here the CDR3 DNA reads TGCGCCAGCAGCCAGGAGACTCAATTAAAGAATGGCTACACCTTC.

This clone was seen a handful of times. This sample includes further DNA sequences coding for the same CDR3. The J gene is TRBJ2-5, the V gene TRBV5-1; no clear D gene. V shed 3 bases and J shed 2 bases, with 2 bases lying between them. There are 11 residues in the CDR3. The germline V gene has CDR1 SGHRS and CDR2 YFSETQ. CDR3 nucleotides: TGCGCCAGCAGCTCACAAGAGACCCAGTACTTC. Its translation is CASSSQETQYF.

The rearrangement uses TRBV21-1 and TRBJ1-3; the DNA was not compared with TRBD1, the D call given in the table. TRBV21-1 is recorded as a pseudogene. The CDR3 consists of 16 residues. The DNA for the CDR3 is TGTGCCAGCAGCAAAGGACAGGTTCACTCTGGAAACACCATATATTTT. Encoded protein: CASSKGQVHSGNTIYF.

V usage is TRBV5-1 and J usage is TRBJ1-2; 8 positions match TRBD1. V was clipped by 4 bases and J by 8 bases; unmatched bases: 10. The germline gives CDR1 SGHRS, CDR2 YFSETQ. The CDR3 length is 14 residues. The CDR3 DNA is TGCGCCAGCAGCACCGCCGACAGGGGTCGCGGCTACACCTTC. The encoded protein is CASSTADRGRGYTF.

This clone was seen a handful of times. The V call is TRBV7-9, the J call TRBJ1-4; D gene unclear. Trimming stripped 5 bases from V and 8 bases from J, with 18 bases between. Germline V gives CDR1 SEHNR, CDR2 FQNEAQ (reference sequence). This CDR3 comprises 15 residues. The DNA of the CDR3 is TGTGCCAGCAGCCTCTCCCGGGAAAGAGGCGAAAAACTGTTTTTT. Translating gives CASSLSRERGEKLFF.

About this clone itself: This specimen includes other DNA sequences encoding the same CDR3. The CDR3: CASSTRQGDYGYTF. CDR3 sequence (DNA): TGTGCCAGCAGCACCCGACAGGGTGACTATGGCTACACCTTC. The rearrangement links TRBV11-2 to TRBJ1-2, with TRBD1 identical over 7 bases. Germline trimming cut 5 bases from V and 3 bases from J; bases unmatched to any gene: 6. The CDR3 contains 14 residues. Germline V CDR1 and CDR2: SGHAT, FQNNGV. Using reference TRBV11-2 and TRBJ1-2 for the parts outside the CDR3, the full variable domain is EAGVAQSPRYKIIEKRQSVAFWCNPISGHATLYWYQQILGQGPKLLIQFQNNGVVDDSQLPKDRFSAERLKGVDSTLKIQPAKLEDSAVYLCASSTRQGDYGYTFGSGTRLTVV.